These T cell receptor beta chains were read from a single sample in a study of cytomegalovirus exposure and HLA in healthy donors. Sequencing used immunoSEQ multiplex PCR; TCRdb keeps in-frame clones, though not all of them. The table records about 67,000 clones, roughly 75% of them present only once. Sample: PBMCs. The receptors were sampled from a man aged 55 to 70 in good health and CMV-seropositive. The conserved cysteine and the conserved F or W are not part of the CDR3 here. D genes are given only for firm matches.

cdr3_aa	v_call	d_call
ASRLRGHQETQY	TRBV11-3	.
ASSIDRSGYGYT	TRBV19	.
ASSGDFTGELF	TRBV10-1	.
ASKSGGSSYEQY	TRBV10-2	TRBD2
ASSGSGTARAYEQY	TRBV19	TRBD1
ASRLDTSGTDTQY	TRBV5-6	TRBD2
ASTQLAGGSYEQY	TRBV6-5	TRBD2
ASSSGVSISYEQY	TRBV5-1	.
ASSPSGTSGSGYEQY	TRBV4-2	TRBD2
ASAGERDRTVGDQY	TRBV7-2	TRBD1
ASSFYLYGYT	TRBV28	.
ASSFTQEDTQY	TRBV5-6	.
ASSIGQGAVYGYT	TRBV5-1	TRBD1
ASTIGGSLNEQF	TRBV6-6	TRBD2
ASSVGGQGSYEQY	TRBV9	TRBD1
ASSLGDRVQGAQPQH	TRBV7-2	.
ASSLHLAGGSTDTQY	TRBV11-2	TRBD2
ASLFGQDTYGYT	TRBV6-1	.
ASRGQGSYEQY	TRBV6-1	TRBD1
ASSLDRGQLYEQY	TRBV5-4	TRBD1
ASSPRTSGYNEQF	TRBV6-5	TRBD2
ASSLIPYTEAF	TRBV27	.
ASSDSREAGELF	TRBV6-4	.
ASSQEPPPGGTNTEAF	TRBV4-1	.
ASSYRVGEAF	TRBV11-3	.
ASSFGVPPTEQY	TRBV5-1	.
ASGLRENTEAF	TRBV12-5	.